These 12 T cell receptor beta chains came from one sample sequenced in a study of stem cell transplantation in POMP-related autoinflammatory disease. Assay used: immunoSEQ multiplex PCR; TCRdb lists only in-frame clones, some missing. The sample includes some 65,000 clones, roughly 93% of them seen just once. The sequencing used CD4+ T cells from PBMCs, collected after stem cell transplantation. These receptor sequences come from a human patient with POMP-related autoinflammation and immune dysregulation (PRAID). Some of the T cells may derive from the graft donor.

CDR3 nucleotides: TGTGCCAGCAGTTACACGCAGCAGGCCTCTGGAAACACCATATATTTT. It yields the protein CASSYTQQASGNTIYF. This sequence joins TRBV6-6 and TRBJ1-3; D gene unclear. The CDR3 sequence is 16 residues long. In germline, CDR1 is MNHNY, CDR2 SVGAGI (reference sequence). V gave up 2 bases and J gave up 0 bases, with 11 bases separating them.

This clone was counted once. V and J are TRBV7-9 and TRBJ2-7; a possible D gene is TRBD1 (6 bases). The germline gives CDR1 SEHNR, CDR2 FQNEAQ (reference sequence). The length of the CDR3 is 16 residues. Trimming shortened V by 4 bases and J by 0 bases, and 16 bases separated the two germline ends. DNA for the CDR3: TGTGCCAGCAGCTCCCAGGGGACAACGGCCTCCTACGAGCAGTACTTC. As protein: CASSSQGTTASYEQYF.

The rearrangement joins TRBV28 to TRBJ2-7; 8 nucleotides match TRBD1. The CDR3 is 13 residues long. The V segment lost 7 bases and the J segment 3 bases; nucleotides outside the gene matches: 5. Germline CDR1 reads MDHEN; CDR2 reads SYDVKM. CDR3 bases: TGTGCCAGCATAAGGGGGACAGGCTACGAGCAGTACTTC. This codes for CASIRGTGYEQYF.

This chain joins TRBV2 and TRBJ2-7; D gene unclear. Between the trimmed V and J ends, which lost 6 bases and 3 bases, there was a span of 9 bases. This CDR3 is built from 12 residues. The germline gives CDR1 SNHLY, CDR2 FYNNEI. The CDR3 region is CASSLIYYEQYF. CDR3 sequence (DNA): TGTGCCAGCAGCCTAATCTACTACGAGCAGTACTTC.

The table lists this clone with a count of one. The genes are TRBV28 and TRBJ2-5, with 7 positions matching TRBD2. This CDR3 has 13 amino acids. Germline CDR1 and CDR2: MDHEN and SYDVKM. V shed 7 bases, J shed 4 bases, and the junction held 6 bases outside the gene matches. The CDR3, as DNA: TGTGCCAGCACCCCGGGGGGTCGAGAGACCCAGTACTTC. This gives the protein CASTPGGRETQYF.

This sequence joins TRBV9 and TRBJ2-5; perhaps TRBD1 as D (7 bases). Trimming pared 0 bases from V and 4 bases from J, leaving 13 bases between. The CDR3 has 15 residues. Germline lookup yields CDR1 SGDLS and CDR2 YYNGEE. CDR3 amino acids: CASSVAEGAGETQYF. As DNA, the CDR3 is TGTGCCAGCAGCGTAGCGGAGGGGGCGGGAGAGACCCAGTACTTC.

The rearrangement uses TRBV29-1 and TRBJ2-2; 11 bases are shared with TRBD2. V shed 7 bases and J 7 bases; nucleotides not matched to a gene: 8. Germline values: CDR1 SQVTM, CDR2 ANQGSEA. This CDR3 region has 14 residues. CDR3 nucleotide sequence: TGCAGCGGGATAGCGGGAGGGCCGAACGGGGAGCTGTTTTTT. It codes for CSGIAGGPNGELFF.

This chain connects TRBV23-1 to TRBJ2-5, with TRBD1 matching 10 bases. TRBV23-1 carries the ORF label, with uncertain function. The CDR3 extends over 18 amino acids. The J segment lost 2 bases and the V segment lost 2 bases, leaving 11 bases of the junction unmatched. The CDR3 nucleotides read TGCGCCAGCAGTCAACCGGCCCACCTGGGACAGGGGCAAGAGACCCAGTACTTC. Amino acids: CASSQPAHLGQGQETQYF.

The J gene is TRBJ2-7, the V gene TRBV7-3; perhaps D is TRBD1 or TRBD2 (6 bases each). The CDR3 consists of 16 residues. The germline V gene encodes CDR1 SGHTA and CDR2 FQGTGA. Trimming left V 2 bases short and J 4 bases short, with 18 bases between. The CDR3 region is CASSLGPDGGGYEQYF. In DNA, the CDR3 is TGTGCCAGCAGCTTAGGGCCCGACGGAGGGGGATACGAGCAGTACTTC.

The chain combines TRBV27 with TRBJ2-2; no clear D gene. This CDR3 is built from 14 residues. With 3 bases removed from V and 4 bases from J, the gap between germline ends came to 9 bases. Looked up from germline, CDR1 is MNHEY and CDR2 is SMNVEV (reference sequence). CDR3 sequence: CASSFRSSTGELFF. CDR3 DNA sequence: TGTGCCAGCAGTTTTAGGAGCAGCACCGGGGAGCTGTTTTTT.

The CDR3 protein is CAISSGGSGANVLTF. The CDR3 nucleotides read TGTGCCATCAGTTCAGGGGGATCTGGGGCCAACGTCCTGACTTTC. This chain connects TRBV10-3 to TRBJ2-6; 7 bases match TRBD1. The V gene end was trimmed by 5 bases and the J gene end by 1 base; junction bases not matched to a gene: 2. The germline CDR1 and CDR2 sequences are ENHRY and SYGVKD. This CDR3 is built from 15 residues.

This clone appeared once. DNA of the CDR3: TGTGCCAGCGGCCTAGGGGGAGAGCAGTACTTC. It is translated as CASGLGGEQYF. The rearrangement links TRBV6-5 to TRBJ2-7; maybe TRBD1 (6 bases). Per germline, CDR1 MNHEY and CDR2 SVGAGI. This CDR3 has 11 amino acids. Trimming took off 8 bases at V and 7 bases at J, with 12 bases between the two ends.